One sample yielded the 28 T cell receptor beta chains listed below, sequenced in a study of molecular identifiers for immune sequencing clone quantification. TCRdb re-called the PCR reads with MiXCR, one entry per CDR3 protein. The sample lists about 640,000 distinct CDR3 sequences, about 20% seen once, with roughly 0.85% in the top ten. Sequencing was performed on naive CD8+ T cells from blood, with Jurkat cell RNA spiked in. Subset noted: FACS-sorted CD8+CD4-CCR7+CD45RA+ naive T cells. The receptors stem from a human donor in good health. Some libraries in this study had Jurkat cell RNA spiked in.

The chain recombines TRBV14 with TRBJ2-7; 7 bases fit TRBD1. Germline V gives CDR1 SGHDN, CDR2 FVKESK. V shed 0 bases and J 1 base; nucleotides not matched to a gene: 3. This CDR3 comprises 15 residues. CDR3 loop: CASSQDTGASYEQYF. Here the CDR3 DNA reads TGTGCCAGCAGCCAAGATACAGGGGCTTCCTACGAGCAGTACTTC.

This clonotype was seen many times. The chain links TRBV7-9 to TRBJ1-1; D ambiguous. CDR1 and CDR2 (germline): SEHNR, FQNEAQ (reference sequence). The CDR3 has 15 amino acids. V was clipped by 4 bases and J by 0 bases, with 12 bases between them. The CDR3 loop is CASSSTIILNTEAFF. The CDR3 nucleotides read TGTGCCAGCAGCTCTACCATTATACTGAACACTGAAGCTTTCTTT.

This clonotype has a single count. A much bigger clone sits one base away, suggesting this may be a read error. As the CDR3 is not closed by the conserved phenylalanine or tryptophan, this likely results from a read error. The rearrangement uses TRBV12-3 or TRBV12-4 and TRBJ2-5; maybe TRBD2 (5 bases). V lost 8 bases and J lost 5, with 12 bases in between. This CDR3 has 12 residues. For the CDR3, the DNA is TGTGCCAGCTCGTCTAGCCGTGAGACCCAGTACCTC. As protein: CASSSSRETQYL.

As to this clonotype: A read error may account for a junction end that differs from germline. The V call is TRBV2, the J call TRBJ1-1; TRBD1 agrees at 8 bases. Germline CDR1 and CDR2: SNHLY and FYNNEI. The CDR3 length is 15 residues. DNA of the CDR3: TGTGCCAGCGGTGAATACAGGGGGGCTGGCACTGAAGCTTTCTTT. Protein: CASGEYRGAGTEAFF.

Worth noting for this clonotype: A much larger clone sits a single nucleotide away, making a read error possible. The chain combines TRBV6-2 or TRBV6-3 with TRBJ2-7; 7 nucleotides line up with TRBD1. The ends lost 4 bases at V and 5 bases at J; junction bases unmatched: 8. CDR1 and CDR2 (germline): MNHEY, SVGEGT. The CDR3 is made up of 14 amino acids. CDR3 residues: CASSFRTGPHEQYF. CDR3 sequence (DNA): TGTGCCAGCAGTTTCAGGACAGGCCCGCACGAGCAGTACTTC.

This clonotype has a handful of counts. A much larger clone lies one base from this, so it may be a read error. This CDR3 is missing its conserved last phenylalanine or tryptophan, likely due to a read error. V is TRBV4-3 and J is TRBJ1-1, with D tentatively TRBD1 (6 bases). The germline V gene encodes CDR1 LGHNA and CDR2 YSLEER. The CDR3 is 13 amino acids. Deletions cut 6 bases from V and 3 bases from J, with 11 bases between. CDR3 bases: TGCGCCAGCAGTTACAGGGAATACACTGAAGCTTTCCTT. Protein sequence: CASSYREYTEAFL.

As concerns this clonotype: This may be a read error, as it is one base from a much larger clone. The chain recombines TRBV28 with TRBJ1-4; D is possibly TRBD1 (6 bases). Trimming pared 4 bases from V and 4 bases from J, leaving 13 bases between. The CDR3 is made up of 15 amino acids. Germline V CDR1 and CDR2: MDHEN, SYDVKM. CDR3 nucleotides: TGTGCCAGCAGTTCCCAGGACAGTAGTAATGAAAAACTGTTTTTT. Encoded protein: CASSSQDSSNEKLFF.

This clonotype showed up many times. The CDR3 sequence is CATEGEDGTDTQYF. The CDR3 DNA reads as TGTGCCACCGAAGGGGAGGATGGAACAGATACGCAGTATTTT. The chain recombines TRBV24-1 with TRBJ2-3; D may be TRBD2 (6 bases). Trimming took off 9 bases at V and 3 bases at J, with 15 bases between the two ends. There are 14 residues in the CDR3. Germline CDR1 is KGHDR and CDR2 is SFDVKD.

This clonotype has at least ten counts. The CDR3 here is CASSPQANSYNEQFF. The CDR3 DNA follows: TGTGCCAGTAGTCCCCAGGCCAACTCCTACAATGAGCAGTTCTTC. The rearrangement joins TRBV19 to TRBJ2-1; D is undetermined. This CDR3 spans 15 amino acids. The V and J ends lost 5 bases and 0 bases respectively, with 11 bases between them. Looked up from germline, CDR1 is LNHDA and CDR2 is SQIVND (reference sequence).

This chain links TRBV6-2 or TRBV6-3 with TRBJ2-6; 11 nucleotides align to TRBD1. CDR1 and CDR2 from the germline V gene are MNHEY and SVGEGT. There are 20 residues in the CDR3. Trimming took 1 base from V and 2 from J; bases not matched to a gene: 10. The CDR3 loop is CASSYFSSGGQGAGANVLTF. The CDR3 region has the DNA TGTGCCAGCAGTTACTTCTCTTCTGGGGGACAGGGGGCTGGGGCCAACGTCCTGACTTTC.

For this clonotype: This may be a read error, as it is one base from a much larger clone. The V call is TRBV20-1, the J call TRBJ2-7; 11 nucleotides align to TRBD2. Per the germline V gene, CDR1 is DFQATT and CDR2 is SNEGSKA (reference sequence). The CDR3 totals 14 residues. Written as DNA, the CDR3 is TGCGGTGCTAGTAACCTAGCGGGGGGATACGAGCAGTACTTC. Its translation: CGASNLAGGYEQYF.

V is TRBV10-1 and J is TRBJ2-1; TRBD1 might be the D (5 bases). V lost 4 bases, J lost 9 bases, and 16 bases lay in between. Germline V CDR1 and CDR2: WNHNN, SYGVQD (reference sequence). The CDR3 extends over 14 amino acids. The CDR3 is CASSAGPVDSEQFF. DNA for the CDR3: TGCGCCAGCAGTGCGGGCCCAGTCGACAGTGAGCAGTTCTTC.

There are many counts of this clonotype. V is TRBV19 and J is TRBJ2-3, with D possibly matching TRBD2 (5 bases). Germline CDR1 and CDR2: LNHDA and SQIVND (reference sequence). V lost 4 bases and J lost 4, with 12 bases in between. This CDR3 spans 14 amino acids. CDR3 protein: CASSKLGGADTQYF. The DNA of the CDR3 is TGTGCCAGTAGTAAGCTCGGAGGTGCAGATACGCAGTATTTT.

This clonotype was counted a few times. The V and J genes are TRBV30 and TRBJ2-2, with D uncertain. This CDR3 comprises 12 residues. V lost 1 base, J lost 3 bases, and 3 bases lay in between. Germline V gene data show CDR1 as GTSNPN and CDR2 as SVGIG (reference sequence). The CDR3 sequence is CAWSDDTGELFF. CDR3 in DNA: TGTGCCTGGAGTGACGACACCGGGGAGCTGTTTTTT.

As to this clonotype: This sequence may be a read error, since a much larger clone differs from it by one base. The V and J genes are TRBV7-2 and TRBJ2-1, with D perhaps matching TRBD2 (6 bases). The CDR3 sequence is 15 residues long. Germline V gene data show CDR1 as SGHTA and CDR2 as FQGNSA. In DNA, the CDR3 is TGTGCCGGCAGTTCGGACGGGGGCTCCTACAATGAGCAGTTCTTC. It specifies CAGSSDGGSYNEQFF. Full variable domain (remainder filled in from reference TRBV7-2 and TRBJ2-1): GAGVSQSPSNKVTEKGKDVELRCDPISGHTALYWYRQSLGQGLEFLIYFQGNSAPDKSGLPSDRFSAERTGGSVSTLTIQRTQQEDSAVYLCAGSSDGGSYNEQFFGPGTRLTVL.

For the CDR3, the DNA is TGTGCCAGCAGTTGGGGCGGGGGTTTCTCCTACGAGCAGTACTTC. Protein product: CASSWGGGFSYEQYF. The chain couples TRBV27 to TRBJ2-7, with 7 bases lining up with TRBD2. This CDR3 comprises 15 residues. J lost 0 bases, V lost 4 bases, and 6 bases had no gene match. Germline CDR1 reads MNHEY; CDR2 reads SMNVEV (reference sequence).

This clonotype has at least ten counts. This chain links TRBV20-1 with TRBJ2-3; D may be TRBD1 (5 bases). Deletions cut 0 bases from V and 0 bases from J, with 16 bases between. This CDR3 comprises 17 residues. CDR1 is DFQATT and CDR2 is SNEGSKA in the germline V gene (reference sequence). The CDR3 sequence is CSARDFRGETSTDTQYF. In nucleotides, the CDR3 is TGCAGTGCTAGAGATTTTAGGGGCGAGACTAGCACAGATACGCAGTATTTT.

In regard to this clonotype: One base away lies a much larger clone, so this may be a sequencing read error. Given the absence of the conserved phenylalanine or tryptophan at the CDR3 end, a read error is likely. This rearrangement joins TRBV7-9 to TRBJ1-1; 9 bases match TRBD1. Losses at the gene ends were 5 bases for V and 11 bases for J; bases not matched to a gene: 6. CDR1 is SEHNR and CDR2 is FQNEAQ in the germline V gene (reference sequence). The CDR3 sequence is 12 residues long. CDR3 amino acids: CASSARTGEAFS. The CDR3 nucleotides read TGTGCCAGCAGCGCCCGGACAGGGGAGGCTTTCTCT.

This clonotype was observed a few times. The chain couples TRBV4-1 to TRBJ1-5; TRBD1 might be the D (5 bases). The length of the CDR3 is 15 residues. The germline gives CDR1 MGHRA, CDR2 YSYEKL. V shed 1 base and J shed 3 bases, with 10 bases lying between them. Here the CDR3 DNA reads TGCGCCAGCAGCCAAGGGGGCAGCCTCAATCAGCCCCAGCATTTT. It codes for CASSQGGSLNQPQHF.

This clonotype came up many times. The CDR3: CASSSRDSPYNEQFF. CDR3 DNA sequence: TGTGCCAGCAGCTCCCGGGACAGCCCTTACAATGAGCAGTTCTTC. J is TRBJ2-1 and V is TRBV11-2; the match to TRBD1 covers 7 bases. J gave up 4 bases and V 4 bases, and 7 bases lay outside the gene matches. The CDR3 loop spans 15 amino acids. CDR1 is SGHAT and CDR2 is FQNNGV in the germline V gene.

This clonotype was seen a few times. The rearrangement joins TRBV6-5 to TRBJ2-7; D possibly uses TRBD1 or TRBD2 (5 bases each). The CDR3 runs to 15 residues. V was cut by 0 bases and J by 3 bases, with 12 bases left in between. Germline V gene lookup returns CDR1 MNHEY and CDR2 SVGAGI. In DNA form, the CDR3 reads TGTGCCAGCAGTTACTCGGGGCCCGAGGGCTACGAGCAGTACTTC. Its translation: CASSYSGPEGYEQYF.

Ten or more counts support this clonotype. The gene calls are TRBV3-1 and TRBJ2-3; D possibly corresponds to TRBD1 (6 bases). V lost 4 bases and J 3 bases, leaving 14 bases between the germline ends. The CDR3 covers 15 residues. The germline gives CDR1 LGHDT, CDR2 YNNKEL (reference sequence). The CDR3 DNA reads TGTGCCAGCAGCCTAACAGGGATACTGACAGATACGCAGTATTTT. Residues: CASSLTGILTDTQYF.

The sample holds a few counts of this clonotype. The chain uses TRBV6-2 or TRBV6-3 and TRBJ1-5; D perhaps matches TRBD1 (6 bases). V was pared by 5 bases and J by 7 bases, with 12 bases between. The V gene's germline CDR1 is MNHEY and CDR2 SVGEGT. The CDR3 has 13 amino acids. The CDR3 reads CASSTTGLQPQHF. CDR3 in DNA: TGTGCCAGCAGTACAACAGGGTTACAGCCCCAGCATTTT.

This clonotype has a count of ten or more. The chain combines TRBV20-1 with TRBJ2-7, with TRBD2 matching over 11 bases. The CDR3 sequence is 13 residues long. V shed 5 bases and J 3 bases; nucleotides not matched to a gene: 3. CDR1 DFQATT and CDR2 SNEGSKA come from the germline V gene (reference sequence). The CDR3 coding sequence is TGCAGTGCTCGTAGCGGGGGGGTCTACGAGCAGTACTTC. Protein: CSARSGGVYEQYF.

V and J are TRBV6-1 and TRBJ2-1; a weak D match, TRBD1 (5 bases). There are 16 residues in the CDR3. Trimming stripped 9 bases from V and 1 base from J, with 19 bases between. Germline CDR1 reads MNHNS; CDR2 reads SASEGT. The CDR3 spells CARIESDSRSYNEQFF. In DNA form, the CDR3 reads TGTGCCAGAATCGAGTCCGACAGCAGGTCCTACAATGAGCAGTTCTTC.

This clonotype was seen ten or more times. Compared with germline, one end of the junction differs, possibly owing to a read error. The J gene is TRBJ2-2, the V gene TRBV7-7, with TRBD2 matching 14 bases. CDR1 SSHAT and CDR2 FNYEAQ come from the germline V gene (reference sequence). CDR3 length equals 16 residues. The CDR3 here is CASSSTSGREAGELFF. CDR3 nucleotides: TGTGCTAGCAGCTCGACTAGCGGGAGGGAAGCCGGGGAGCTGTTTTTT.

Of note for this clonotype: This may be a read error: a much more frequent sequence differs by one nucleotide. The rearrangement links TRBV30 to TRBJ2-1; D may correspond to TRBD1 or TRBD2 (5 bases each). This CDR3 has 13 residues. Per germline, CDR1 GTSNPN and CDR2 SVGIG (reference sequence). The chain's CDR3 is CAWTGASDNERFF. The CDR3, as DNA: TGTGCCTGGACCGGGGCATCGGACAATGAGCGGTTCTTC.

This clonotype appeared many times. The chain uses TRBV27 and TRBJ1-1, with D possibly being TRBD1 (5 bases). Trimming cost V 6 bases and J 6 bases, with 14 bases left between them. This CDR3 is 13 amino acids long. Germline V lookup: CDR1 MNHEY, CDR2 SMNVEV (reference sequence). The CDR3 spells CASSLSVTAEAFF. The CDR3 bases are TGTGCCAGCAGCTTAAGCGTGACAGCTGAAGCTTTCTTT.